The 14 T cell receptor beta chains given below trace back to one sample, sequenced in a study of cytomegalovirus exposure and HLA in healthy donors. Assay used: immunoSEQ multiplex PCR; TCRdb lists only in-frame clones, some missing. The table records roughly 150,000 clones, around 86% of them present only once. The sequenced material came from PBMCs. These TCRs come from a young man in good health and CMV-seropositive.

V usage is TRBV30 and J usage is TRBJ2-3; maybe TRBD2 (5 bases). V was clipped by 3 bases and J by 4 bases, with 17 bases between them. This CDR3 region has 15 residues. CDR1 is GTSNPN, CDR2 SVGIG, per germline (reference sequence). DNA of the CDR3: TGTGCCTGGAGCTTTGCACTCCCCGGGGCAGATACGCAGTATTTT. The encoded protein is CAWSFALPGADTQYF.

By share, this clone ranks as medium-sized. The chain couples TRBV2 to TRBJ1-5; 9 bases fit TRBD1. The CDR3 covers 14 residues. CDR1 SNHLY and CDR2 FYNNEI come from the germline V gene. With 5 bases clipped from V and 5 bases from J, the junction kept 4 bases outside the gene matches. CDR3 sequence: CASSLQGADQPQHF. In DNA, the CDR3 is TGTGCCAGCAGTTTACAGGGGGCTGATCAGCCCCAGCATTTT.

The chain is built from TRBV7-6 and TRBJ1-2; perhaps TRBD1 as D (6 bases). Germline assignment: CDR1 SGHVS and CDR2 FNYEAQ. The V and J ends lost 5 bases and 7 bases respectively, with 17 bases between them. The CDR3 totals 14 residues. CDR3 residues: CASSPGGRSGGYTF. The CDR3, as DNA: TGTGCCAGCAGCCCGGGGGGCCGGAGTGGTGGCTACACCTTC. Drawing the rest from reference TRBV7-6 and TRBJ1-2, the complete variable domain is GAGVSQSPRYKVTKRGQDVALRCDPISGHVSLYWYRQALGQGPEFLTYFNYEAQQDKSGLPNDRFSAERPEGSISTLTIQRTEQRDSAMYRCASSPGGRSGGYTFGSGTRLTVV.

The CDR3 region is CASMEVAGGLEVEQFF. The CDR3 nucleotides read TGTGCCAGCATGGAGGTAGCGGGGGGACTGGAGGTGGAGCAGTTCTTC. The genes are TRBV2 and TRBJ2-1; 10 nucleotides agree with TRBD2. The ends lost 7 bases at V and 10 bases at J; junction bases unmatched: 16. The CDR3 runs to 16 residues. Germline V gene sequence: CDR1 SNHLY, CDR2 FYNNEI.

CDR3 protein: CASSLIDRVGYEQYF. In DNA form, the CDR3 reads TGTGCCAGCAGCTTGATAGACAGGGTAGGGTACGAGCAGTACTTC. The V and J genes are TRBV11-3 and TRBJ2-7, with 7 bases matching TRBD1. The V segment lost 3 bases and the J segment 4 bases; nucleotides outside the gene matches: 9. The length of the CDR3 is 15 residues. Germline-derived CDR1 and CDR2 are SGHNT and YENEEA.

For the CDR3, the DNA is TGCGCCACTCAAAGACTAGCGGATACCGGGGAGCTGTTTTTT. This encodes CATQRLADTGELFF. The chain has TRBV4-1 and TRBJ2-2; 9 positions match TRBD2. The CDR3 has 14 amino acids. Germline CDR1 is MGHRA and CDR2 is YSYEKL. The V segment lost 10 bases and the J segment 5 bases; nucleotides outside the gene matches: 8.

This clone was observed once. The DNA of the CDR3 is TGTGCCAGCAGTAACGCAGGTGAAGGTTACGAGCAGTACTTC. It yields the protein CASSNAGEGYEQYF. The J gene is TRBJ2-7, the V gene TRBV27; no definite D call. Germline loops: CDR1 MNHEY, CDR2 SMNVEV (reference sequence). The CDR3 is made up of 14 amino acids. V lost 5 bases, J lost 4 bases, and 15 bases lay in between.

The chain combines TRBV2 with TRBJ2-5; no reliable D call. Germline CDR1 reads SNHLY; CDR2 reads FYNNEI. The V gene lost 4 bases and the J gene lost 3 bases, with 6 bases spanning the gap. This CDR3 spans 12 amino acids. CDR3 residues: CASSVIEETQYF. For the CDR3, the DNA is TGTGCCAGCAGTGTTATTGAAGAGACCCAGTACTTC.

This clone showed up just a few times. This chain uses TRBV7-2 with TRBJ2-1; the match to TRBD2 covers 9 bases. This CDR3 has 17 residues. V shed 5 bases and J 7 bases; nucleotides not matched to a gene: 15. Germline values: CDR1 SGHTA, CDR2 FQGNSA. CDR3 nucleotides: TGTGCCAGCAGCCTAACTCCCGGCGGGAGGGCCAGGAATGAGCAGTTCTTC. The encoded protein is CASSLTPGGRARNEQFF.

The rearrangement uses TRBV18 and TRBJ2-7; TRBD2 matches at 9 bases. Germline V CDR1 and CDR2: KGHSH, LQKENI. This CDR3 region has 15 residues. Losses at the gene ends were 6 bases for V and 0 bases for J; bases not matched to a gene: 6. The DNA for the CDR3 is TGTGCCAGCTCGCTATTAGCGGGGGCCTCCTACGAGCAGTACTTC. Translating gives CASSLLAGASYEQYF.

J is TRBJ2-7 and V is TRBV9; 8 bases line up with TRBD2. The junction had 9 bases not matched to a gene; V was cut back by 0 bases and J by 4 bases. The CDR3 sequence is 16 residues long. Germline V gene sequence: CDR1 SGDLS, CDR2 YYNGEE. In DNA, the CDR3 is TGTGCCAGCAGCGTAGGATCCGGACTAGCCCTTTACGAGCAGTACTTC. Translating it yields CASSVGSGLALYEQYF.

This clone was observed once. This chain joins TRBV4-2 and TRBJ2-1, with 7 bases fitting TRBD1. J gave up 7 bases and V 5 bases, and 2 bases lay outside the gene matches. The CDR3 covers 12 residues. Per germline, CDR1 LGHNA and CDR2 YNFKEQ. CDR3 loop: CASSSTGNEQFF. The CDR3 bases are TGTGCCAGCAGCTCGACAGGGAATGAGCAGTTCTTC.

V gene TRBV29-1 combines with J gene TRBJ2-6, with 9 positions matching TRBD1. Germline V gene data show CDR1 as SQVTM and CDR2 as ANQGSEA. V was pared by 5 bases and J by 0 bases, with 5 bases of the junction left unmatched. The CDR3 runs 16 residues. The CDR3 coding sequence is TGCAGCGTTTGGGACAGGGCTCGCTCTGGGGCCAACGTCCTGACTTTC. Its translation is CSVWDRARSGANVLTF.

The chain combines TRBV27 with TRBJ2-7; TRBD2 matches 15 bases. V dropped 10 bases and J dropped 2; count of bases not matched to a gene: 9. The CDR3 loop spans 16 amino acids. Germline V lookup: CDR1 MNHEY, CDR2 SMNVEV (reference sequence). For the CDR3, the DNA is TGTGCCACCTCAGGGGGGACTAGCGGGAGGCCCTACGAGCAGTACTTC. This encodes CATSGGTSGRPYEQYF.